The present T cell receptor (beta chain) was sequenced within a study of PD-L1 blockade in urothelial cancer (dated by TCRdb to about 2017). Looking at the study overall: Every patient began therapy in about 2014 and was given atezolizumab 1,200 mg intravenously every 3 weeks. TCR sequencing covered pretreatment tumor samples and matched, serially collected peripheral blood taken before and after atezolizumab treatment. Twenty-five of 29 patients were males with bladder-origin urothelial cancer, and about 65% of the roughly 30 reported a prior smoking history. Nine patients reached durable clinical benefit, while 20 to 25 patients did not. Blood samples were analyzed at 3 weeks after treatment start (second dose) and at 6 weeks after treatment start. Whole exome sequencing and RNA sequencing of pretreatment tumors were performed alongside TCR sequencing in the same patients. Durable clinical benefit meant progression-free survival longer than 6 months, and TCR features were also tested against progression-free and overall survival. Blood samples gave a median of 141,255 T cells and some 83,000 unique TCRs, with a median clonality of 0.080. The study, an exploratory multi-omic analysis, examined somatic, immune and clinical correlates of response to PD-L1 blockade with atezolizumab in urothelial cancer. Patients had an ECOG performance status of 0 or 1 and had received between 0 and 3 prior chemotherapy regimens. Just over 28 patients had pretreatment blood TCR-seq, about 25 had at least one posttreatment blood collection, and about 25 had tumor TCR-seq.

Each PCR received spiked-in synthetic TCR analog templates so that absolute template abundance could be estimated from read counts. The immunoSEQ assay used bias-controlled V and J gene primers to amplify TCRbeta CDR3 regions from genomic DNA. Sequencing of rearranged TCRbeta segments was done at approximately 20X coverage. Regarding the original processing steps: Sequencing errors were corrected by clustering and CDR3s were annotated against IMGT to assign V, D and J genes. Downstream analyses used only productive TCRbeta rearrangements and left out out-of-frame or stop-codon sequences. Clonality was calculated as one minus the Shannon entropy normalized by the log of the number of unique productive sequences. Clones differing between time points or between blood and tumor were identified using Fisher's exact test with Benjamini-Hochberg correction, with an adjusted p below 0.01 applied as the threshold. In TCRdb, the immuneACCESS table is reduced to in-frame sequences with V and J assigned. These tables do not hold every clone; where another copy was compared, an unresolved V gene accounts for under half, and the others remain unexplained. V and J calls and clone size are those listed in that table; D and trimming were worked out from the DNA. This sample comprises tens of thousands of clones, approximately 91% of them detected only once. The top ten clones comprise 7.5% to 10% of the sample.

A cohort of roughly 30 patients with locally advanced or metastatic urothelial carcinoma, treated at Memorial Sloan Kettering on a trial protocol, was included. Peripheral blood mononuclear cells were collected pretreatment and during treatment, with between 1 and 8 total time points obtained per patient. The Qiagen DNeasy Blood extraction kit was used to purify genomic DNA from total PBMCs and tumor samples. PBMCs were collected pretreatment and during treatment and were isolated and stored as previously described. Concerning this clone itself: Its antigen target is currently unknown. Base quality data are lacking; no much larger clone is found one base away.

The V end gives up 6 bases and the J end 10 bases, leaving 23 bases in the junction not matched to a gene. Reading the germline V gene gives CDR1 MDHEN and CDR2 SYDVKM. Including the terminal cysteine and phenylalanine, the CDR3 comprises 18 residues. Only the CDR3 DNA stays, 54 bases, in frame from base 1. What the authors observed across the whole study: Improved progression-free and overall survival was associated with having pretreatment peripheral blood TCR clonality below the median. Patients with durable benefit showed greater expansion of tumor-associated TCR clones in peripheral blood 3 weeks after starting treatment (n ≈ 21, p = 0.022). Because the sample size was small (n ≈ 28) and many of the analyses were exploratory, the results are meant to be hypothesis-generating.

The V and J segments used are TRBV28 and TRBJ2-1, and 8 bases in between align with TRBD2. This receptor was taken from a man aged 55 to 70 with urothelial cancer. The specimen comprised PBMCs, sampled around atezolizumab (anti-PD-L1) treatment. CDR3 reads: CASSQGPKLPGGGREQFF. The nucleotide sequence reads TGTGCCAGCAGCCAGGGGCCCAAACTTCCGGGAGGGGGTCGCGAGCAGTTCTTC. Reference TRBV28 and TRBJ2-1 genes cover what lies past the CDR3, so the full variable domain is DVKVTQSSRYLVKRTGEKVFLECVQDMDHENMFWYRQDPGLGLRLIYFSYDVKMKEKGDIPEGYSVSREKKERFSLILESASTNQTSMYLCASSQGPKLPGGGREQFFGPGTRLTVL.